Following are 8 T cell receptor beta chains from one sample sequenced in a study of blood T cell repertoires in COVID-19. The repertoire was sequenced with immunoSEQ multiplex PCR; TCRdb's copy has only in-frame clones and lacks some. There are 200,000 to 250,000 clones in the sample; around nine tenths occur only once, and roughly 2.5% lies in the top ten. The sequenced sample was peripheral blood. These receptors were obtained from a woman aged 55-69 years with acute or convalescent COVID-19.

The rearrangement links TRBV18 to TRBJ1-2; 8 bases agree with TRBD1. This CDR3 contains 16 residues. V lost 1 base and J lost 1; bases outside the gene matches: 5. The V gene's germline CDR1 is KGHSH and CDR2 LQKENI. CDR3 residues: CASSPLQGADNYGYTF. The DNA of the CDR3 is TGTGCCAGCTCACCACTGCAGGGGGCTGATAACTATGGCTACACCTTC.

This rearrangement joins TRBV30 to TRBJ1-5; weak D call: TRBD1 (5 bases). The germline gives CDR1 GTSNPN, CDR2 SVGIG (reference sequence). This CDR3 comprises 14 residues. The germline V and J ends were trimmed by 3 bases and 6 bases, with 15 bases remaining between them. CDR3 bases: TGTGCCTGGAGCGTTGGGGGGGTGGTTCAGCCCCAGCATTTT. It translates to CAWSVGGVVQPQHF.

The CDR3 is CASSDPSGFTGELFF. CDR3 nucleotide sequence: TGCGCCAGCAGTGACCCTAGCGGATTCACCGGGGAGCTGTTTTTT. The chain joins TRBV10-1 to TRBJ2-2; 7 bases line up with TRBD2. Germline-derived CDR1 and CDR2 are WNHNN and SYGVQD (reference sequence). The CDR3 is 15 amino acids. The J segment lost 4 bases and the V segment lost 3 bases, leaving 5 bases of the junction unmatched.

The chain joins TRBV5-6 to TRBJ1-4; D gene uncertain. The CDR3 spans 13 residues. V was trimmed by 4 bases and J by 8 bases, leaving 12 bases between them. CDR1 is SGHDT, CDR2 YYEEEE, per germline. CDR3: CASSPNFSEKLFF. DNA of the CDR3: TGTGCCAGCAGCCCCAACTTTTCGGAAAAACTGTTTTTT.

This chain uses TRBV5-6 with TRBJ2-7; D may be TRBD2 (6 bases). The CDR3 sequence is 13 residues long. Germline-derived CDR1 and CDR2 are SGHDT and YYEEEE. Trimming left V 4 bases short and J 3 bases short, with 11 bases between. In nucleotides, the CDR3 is TGTGCCAGCAGCCCGGGACTGCGCTACGAGCAGTACTTC. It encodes CASSPGLRYEQYF. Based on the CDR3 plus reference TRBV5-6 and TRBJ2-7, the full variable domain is DAGVTQSPTHLIKTRGQQVTLRCSPKSGHDTVSWYQQALGQGPQFIFQYYEEEERQRGNFPDRFSGHQFPNYSSELNVNALLLGDSALYLCASSPGLRYEQYFGPGTRLTVT.

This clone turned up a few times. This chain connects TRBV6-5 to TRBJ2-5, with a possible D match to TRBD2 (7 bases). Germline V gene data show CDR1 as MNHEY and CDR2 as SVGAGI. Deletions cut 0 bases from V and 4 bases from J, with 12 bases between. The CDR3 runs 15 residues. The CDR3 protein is CASSYSRAGAETQYF. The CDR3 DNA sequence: TGTGCCAGCAGTTACTCGCGGGCGGGGGCAGAGACCCAGTACTTC.

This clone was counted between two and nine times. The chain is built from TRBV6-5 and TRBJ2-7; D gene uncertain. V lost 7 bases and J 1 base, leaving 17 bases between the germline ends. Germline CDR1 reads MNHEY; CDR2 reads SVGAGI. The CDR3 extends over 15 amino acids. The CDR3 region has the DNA TGTGCCAGCACCTCTGGAACCGGGTCATCCTACGAGCAGTACTTC. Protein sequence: CASTSGTGSSYEQYF.

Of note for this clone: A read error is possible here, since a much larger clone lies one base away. The CDR3 spells CASSSGTGPYEQYF. As DNA, the CDR3 is TGTGCCAGCAGCTCCGGGACAGGGCCCTACGAGCAGTACTTC. The V and J genes are TRBV7-6 and TRBJ2-7, with 9 bases lining up with TRBD1. With V trimmed by 4 bases and J by 2 bases, 3 bases remained unmatched. CDR3 length: 14 residues. Germline lookup yields CDR1 SGHVS and CDR2 FNYEAQ. The full variable domain, its missing parts supplied by reference TRBV7-6 and TRBJ2-7, is GAGVSQSPRYKVTKRGQDVALRCDPISGHVSLYWYRQALGQGPEFLTYFNYEAQQDKSGLPNDRFSAERPEGSISTLTIQRTEQRDSAMYRCASSSGTGPYEQYFGPGTRLTVT.